A single sample gave rise to the 6 T cell receptor beta chains below, sequenced in a study of CD8+CD57+ T cells in acquired aplastic anemia. Using genomic DNA as the template, TCR beta VDJ and CDR3 profiling was carried out. TCRdb called the reads again in MiXCR, with one record for every CDR3 protein. The data hold under 200,000 distinct CDR3 sequences, with 35% to 55% observed a single time. The sample comprised sorted CD4+, CD8+, or CD8+CD57+ T cells (not recorded which) from PBMCs. The receptors come from a human donor in good health.

This clonotype occurred many times. The rearrangement links TRBV27 to TRBJ2-5; TRBD2 agrees at 7 bases. The CDR3 is made up of 12 amino acids. Germline V gene lookup returns CDR1 MNHEY and CDR2 SMNVEV (reference sequence). V dropped 7 bases and J dropped 5; count of bases not matched to a gene: 4. CDR3 DNA: TGTGCCAGCAAGGGGAGGGCCGAGACCCAGTACTTC. Translating gives CASKGRAETQYF.

This clonotype came up many times. The rearrangement joins TRBV11-2 to TRBJ1-1; maybe TRBD1 (5 bases). Germline V gene lookup returns CDR1 SGHAT and CDR2 FQNNGV. V shed 5 bases and J shed 4 bases, with 17 bases lying between them. There are 15 residues in the CDR3. The DNA of the CDR3 is TGTGCCAGCAGCGGCCTTCCGACAGCGGGCACTGAAGCTTTCTTT. It translates to CASSGLPTAGTEAFF. Combining the CDR3 with reference TRBV11-2 and TRBJ1-1 gives the whole variable domain EAGVAQSPRYKIIEKRQSVAFWCNPISGHATLYWYQQILGQGPKLLIQFQNNGVVDDSQLPKDRFSAERLKGVDSTLKIQPAKLEDSAVYLCASSGLPTAGTEAFFGQGTRLTVV.

J is TRBJ2-7 and V is TRBV14; TRBD2 matches 8 bases. The CDR3 totals 14 residues. Germline V gene sequence: CDR1 SGHDN, CDR2 FVKESK. With 6 bases clipped from V and 2 bases from J, the junction kept 6 bases outside the gene matches. The CDR3 sequence is CASRAAGAPYEQYF. As DNA, the CDR3 is TGTGCCAGCAGAGCAGCGGGGGCACCCTACGAGCAGTACTTC.

The chain couples TRBV12-3 or TRBV12-4 to TRBJ2-5; a weak D match, TRBD2 (7 bases). The CDR3 sequence is 13 residues long. V was trimmed by 8 bases and J by 5 bases, leaving 15 bases between them. The CDR3 loop reads CASVPGGRETQYF. The CDR3 DNA sequence: TGTGCCAGCGTTCCGGGGGGCCGTGAGACCCAGTACTTC.

This clonotype was seen many times. This rearrangement joins TRBV29-1 to TRBJ2-3, with 7 positions matching TRBD1. The germline gives CDR1 SQVTM, CDR2 ANQGSEA. The CDR3 spans 13 residues. J was trimmed by 1 base and V by 7 bases; bases with no gene match: 5. The CDR3 spells CSDRGVRTDTQYF. The CDR3 nucleotides read TGCAGCGACAGGGGAGTACGCACAGATACGCAGTATTTT.

Many counts were recorded for this clonotype. CDR3 bases: TGCGCCAGCAGCCCCCCCGAGGCCTACGAGCAGTACTTC. Its protein is CASSPPEAYEQYF. V is TRBV4-1 and J is TRBJ2-7; D gene uncertain. Germline V gives CDR1 MGHRA, CDR2 YSYEKL. The CDR3 extends over 13 amino acids. V shed 4 bases and J shed 2 bases, with 9 bases lying between them.